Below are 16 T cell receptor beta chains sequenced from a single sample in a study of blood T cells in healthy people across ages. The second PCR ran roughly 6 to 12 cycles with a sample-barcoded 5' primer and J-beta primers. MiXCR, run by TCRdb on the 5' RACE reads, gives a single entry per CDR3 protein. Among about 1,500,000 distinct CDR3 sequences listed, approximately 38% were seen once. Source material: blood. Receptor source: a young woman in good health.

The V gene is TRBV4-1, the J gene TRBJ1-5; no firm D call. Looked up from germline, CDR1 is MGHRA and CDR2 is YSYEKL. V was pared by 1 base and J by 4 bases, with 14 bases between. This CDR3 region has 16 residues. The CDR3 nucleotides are TGCGCCAGCAGCCAAGGGGGAGGGAGGGAAAATCAGCCCCAGCATTTT. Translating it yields CASSQGGGRENQPQHF.

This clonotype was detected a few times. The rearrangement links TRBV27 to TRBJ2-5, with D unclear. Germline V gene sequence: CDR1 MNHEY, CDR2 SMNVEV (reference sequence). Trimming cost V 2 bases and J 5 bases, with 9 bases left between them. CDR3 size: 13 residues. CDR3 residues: CASSLRERETQYF. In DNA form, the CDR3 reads TGTGCCAGCAGTTTAAGGGAACGGGAGACCCAGTACTTC.

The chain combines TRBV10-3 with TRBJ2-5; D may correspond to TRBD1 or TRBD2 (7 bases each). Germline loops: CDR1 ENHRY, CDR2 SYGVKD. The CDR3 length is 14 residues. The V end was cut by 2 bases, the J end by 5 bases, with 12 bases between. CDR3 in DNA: TGTGCCATCAGTGAGGCGCAGGGGGGGGAGACCCAGTACTTC. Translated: CAISEAQGGETQYF.

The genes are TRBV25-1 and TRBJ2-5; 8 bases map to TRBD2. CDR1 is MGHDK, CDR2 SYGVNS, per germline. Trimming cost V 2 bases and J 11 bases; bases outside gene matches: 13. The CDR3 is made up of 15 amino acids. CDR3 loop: CASSESGGPGDEQYF. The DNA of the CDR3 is TGTGCCAGCAGTGAAAGCGGGGGACCAGGTGATGAGCAGTACTTC.

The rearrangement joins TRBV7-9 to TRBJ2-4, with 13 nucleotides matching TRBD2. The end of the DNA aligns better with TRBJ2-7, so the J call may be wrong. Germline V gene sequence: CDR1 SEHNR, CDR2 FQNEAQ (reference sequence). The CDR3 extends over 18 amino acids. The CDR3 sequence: CASSAMTSGRRTFYEQYF. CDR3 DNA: TGTGCCAGCAGCGCGATGACTAGCGGGAGGAGGACCTTCTACGAGCAGTACTTC.

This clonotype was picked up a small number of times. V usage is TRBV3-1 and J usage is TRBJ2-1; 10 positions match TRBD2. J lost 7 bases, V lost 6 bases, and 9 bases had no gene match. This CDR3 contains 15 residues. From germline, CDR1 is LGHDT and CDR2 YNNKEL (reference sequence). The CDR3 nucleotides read TGTGCCAGCAGATCAGGGACTAGCGCACCGAATGAGCAGTTCTTC. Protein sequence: CASRSGTSAPNEQFF.

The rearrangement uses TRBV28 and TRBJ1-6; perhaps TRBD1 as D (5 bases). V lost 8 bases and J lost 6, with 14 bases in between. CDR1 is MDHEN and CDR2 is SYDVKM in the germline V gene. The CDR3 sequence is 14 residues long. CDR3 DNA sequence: TGTGCCAGCGCGACGCGGGGGATTAATTCACCCCTCCACTTT. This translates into CASATRGINSPLHF. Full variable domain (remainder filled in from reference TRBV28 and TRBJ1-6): DVKVTQSSRYLVKRTGEKVFLECVQDMDHENMFWYRQDPGLGLRLIYFSYDVKMKEKGDIPEGYSVSREKKERFSLILESASTNQTSMYLCASATRGINSPLHFGNGTRLTVT.

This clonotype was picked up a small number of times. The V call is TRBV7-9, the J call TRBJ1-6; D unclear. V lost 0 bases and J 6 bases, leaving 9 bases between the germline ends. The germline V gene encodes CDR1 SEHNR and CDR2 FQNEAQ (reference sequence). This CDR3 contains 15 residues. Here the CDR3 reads CASSLALGGNSPLHF. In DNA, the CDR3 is TGTGCCAGCAGCTTAGCGCTAGGTGGTAATTCACCCCTCCACTTT.

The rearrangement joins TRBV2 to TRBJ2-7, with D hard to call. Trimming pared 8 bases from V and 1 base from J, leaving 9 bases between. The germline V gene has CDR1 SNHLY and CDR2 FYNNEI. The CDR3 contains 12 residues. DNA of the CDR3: TGTGCCAGCGCGGCCAGTTCCTACGAGCAGTACTTC. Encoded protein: CASAASSYEQYF.

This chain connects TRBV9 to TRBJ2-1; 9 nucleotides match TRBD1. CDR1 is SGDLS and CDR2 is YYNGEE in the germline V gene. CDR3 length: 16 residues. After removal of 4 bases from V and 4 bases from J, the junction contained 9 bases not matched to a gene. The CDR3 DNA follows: TGTGCCAGCAGCCAAGGAAGGGACAGGGTTTACAATGAGCAGTTCTTC. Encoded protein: CASSQGRDRVYNEQFF.

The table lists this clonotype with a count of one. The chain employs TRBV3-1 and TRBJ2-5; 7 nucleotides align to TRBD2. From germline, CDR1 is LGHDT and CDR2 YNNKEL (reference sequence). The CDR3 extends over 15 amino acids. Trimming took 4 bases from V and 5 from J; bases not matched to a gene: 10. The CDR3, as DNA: TGTGCCAGCAGCCTCCCGGGGCGGGAGTGGGAGACCCAGTACTTC. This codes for CASSLPGREWETQYF.

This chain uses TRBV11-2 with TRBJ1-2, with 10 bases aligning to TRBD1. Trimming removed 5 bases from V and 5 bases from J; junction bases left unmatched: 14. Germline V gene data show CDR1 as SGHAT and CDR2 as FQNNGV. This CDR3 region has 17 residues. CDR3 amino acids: CASSHTRGPGQGYGYTF. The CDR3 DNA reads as TGTGCCAGCAGCCATACACGAGGGCCGGGACAGGGGTATGGCTACACCTTC.

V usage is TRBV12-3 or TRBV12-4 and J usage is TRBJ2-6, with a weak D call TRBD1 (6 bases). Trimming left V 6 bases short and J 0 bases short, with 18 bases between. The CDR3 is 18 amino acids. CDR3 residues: CASRIQGLMSSGANVLTF. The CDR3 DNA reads TGTGCCAGCAGGATACAGGGTCTTATGAGCTCTGGGGCCAACGTCCTGACTTTC.

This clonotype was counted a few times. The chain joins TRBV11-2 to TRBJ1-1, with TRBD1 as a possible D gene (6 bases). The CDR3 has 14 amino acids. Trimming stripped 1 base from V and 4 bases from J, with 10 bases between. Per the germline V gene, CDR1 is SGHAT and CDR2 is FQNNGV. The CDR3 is CASSLGTGLTEAFF. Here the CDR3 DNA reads TGTGCCAGCAGCTTAGGAACAGGGCTCACTGAAGCTTTCTTT.

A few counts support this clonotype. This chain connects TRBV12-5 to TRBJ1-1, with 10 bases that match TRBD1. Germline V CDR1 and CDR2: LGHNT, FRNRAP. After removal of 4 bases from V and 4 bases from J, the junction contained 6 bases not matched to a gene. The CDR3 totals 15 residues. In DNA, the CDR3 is TGTGCTAGTGGTTCGCGACAGGGGGCGGCCACTGAAGCTTTCTTT. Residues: CASGSRQGAATEAFF.

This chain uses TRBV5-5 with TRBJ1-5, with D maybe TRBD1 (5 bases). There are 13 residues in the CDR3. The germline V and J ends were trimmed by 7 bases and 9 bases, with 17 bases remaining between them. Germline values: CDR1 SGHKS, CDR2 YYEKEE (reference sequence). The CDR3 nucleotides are TGTGCCAGCTCCCGGACGGCCGGGGGGCCCCAGCATTTT. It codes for CASSRTAGGPQHF.